These T cell receptor beta chains were read from a single sample in a study of patients and donors after allogeneic stem cell transplantation. TCRdb passed the RT-PCR reads through MiXCR, listing each CDR3 protein once. This sample has around 150,000 distinct CDR3 sequences; 25% to 35% occur once, and the top ten carry 3.2%. Sample: blood, either unsorted or a sorted T cell fraction (not recorded which). These receptors all come from a human donor who was either an allogeneic HSCT recipient or a stem cell or donor lymphocyte infusion donor (not recorded which). It is not recorded whose cells these are; they may come from a transplant donor. The CDR3 runs from the conserved cysteine through the conserved F or W. Fields, in order: V gene, J gene, clone size, D gene, CDR3 DNA, CDR3 protein. D genes are given only for firm matches. Expanded clones get a size class; other rows say once, few or many, or leave the size out.

TRBV5-6	TRBJ2-7	few	.	TGTGCCAGCACCCTGAGCGGAGTACCCTACGAGCAGTACTTC	CASTLSGVPYEQYF
TRBV4-2	TRBJ2-7	few	TRBD1	TGTGCCAGCAGCCAATTTGAGGGACAGGGGGTTCTCTTC	CASSQFEGQGVLF
TRBV7-2	TRBJ2-2	.	.	TGTGCCAGCACCCTCCTAGCGAACACCGGGGAGCTGTTTTTT	CASTLLANTGELFF
TRBV20-1	TRBJ2-7	.	.	TGCAGTGCGACTCCCTACTACGAGCAGTACTTC	CSATPYYEQYF
TRBV25-1	TRBJ2-1	.	.	TGTGCCAGCAGTAACCCCCGGGGGGCGTACAATGAGCAGTTCTTC	CASSNPRGAYNEQFF
TRBV6-6	TRBJ1-4	.	.	TGTGCCAGCAGTTCTTACAGGGAAGAGAATGAAAAACTGTTTTTT	CASSSYREENEKLFF
TRBV6-5	TRBJ2-7	once	.	TGTGCCAGCAGTACGGGACCGTACTACGAGCAGTACTTC	CASSTGPYYEQYF
TRBV20-1	TRBJ2-3	.	TRBD2	TGCAGTGCTATACGGGAGGGCACTTGGACGCAGTATTTT	CSAIREGTWTQYF
TRBV6-5	TRBJ2-2	.	.	TGTGCCAGCGGGAGGACAGGAACATACGGCGGGGAGCTGTTTTTT	CASGRTGTYGGELFF
TRBV20-1	TRBJ1-5	many	.	TGCAGTGCTAGAGGAGGAACGAGCCGTAGCAATCAGCCCCAGCATTTT	CSARGGTSRSNQPQHF
TRBV12-3/TRBV12-4	TRBJ1-2	.	TRBD1	TGTGCCAGCAGTTCAGGACAGGGCCCAGGCTATGGCTACACCTTC	CASSSGQGPGYGYTF
TRBV27	TRBJ1-1	.	TRBD1	TGTGCCAGCAGTCACTGGGACAGGGTGAACACTGAAGCTTTCTTT	CASSHWDRVNTEAFF
TRBV9	TRBJ1-1	many	.	TGTGCCAGCAGCGTCCTAACTTCAGGGTGGGGGACTGAAGCTTTCTTT	CASSVLTSGWGTEAFF
TRBV29-1	TRBJ2-1	.	TRBD2	TGCAGCGTGGGAGTGATTAGGGAGGGCGAGCAGTTCTTC	CSVGVIREGEQFF
TRBV7-7	TRBJ2-2	few	TRBD1	TGTGCTAGCAGCTTAGGGGGCTCTCGGACCGGGGAGCTGTTTTTT	CASSLGGSRTGELFF
TRBV19	TRBJ2-3	once	.	TGTGCCAGTAGGGACCCTAGCGGCACAGATACGCAGTATTTT	CASRDPSGTDTQYF
TRBV20-1	TRBJ1-6	many	.	TGCAGTGCTAGTTCGGGTTCCAATTCACCCCTCCACTTT	CSASSGSNSPLHF
TRBV5-1	TRBJ1-6	few	.	TGCGCCAGCAGTCAATGGGACATCTATAATTCACCCCTCCACTTT	CASSQWDIYNSPLHF
TRBV7-8	TRBJ1-5	few	TRBD1	TGTGCCAGCAGTCATGACACAGGGGGCGCGGGTCAGCCCCAGCATTTT	CASSHDTGGAGQPQHF
TRBV7-9	TRBJ2-2	.	.	TGTGCCACCCGTTTTTGGGACACCGGGGAGCTGTTTTTT	CATRFWDTGELFF
TRBV5-1	TRBJ1-1	many	TRBD1	TGCGCCAGCAGCTTGTTACAGGGGACCCGAGTTTTCTTT	CASSLLQGTRVFF
TRBV12-3/TRBV12-4	TRBJ2-4	few	.	TGTGCCAGCAGTTTTGGGTCAGCGGCCAAAAACATTCAGTACTTC	CASSFGSAAKNIQYF
TRBV2	TRBJ1-5	few	.	TGTGCCAGCAACAGTTGGAGGGGCAATCAGCCCCAGCATTTT	CASNSWRGNQPQHF
TRBV5-1	TRBJ1-1	.	.	TGCGCCAGCAGCTCGGAGGGAGGGGCTGAAGCTTTCTTT	CASSSEGGAEAFF
TRBV12-3/TRBV12-4	TRBJ1-1	.	.	TGTGCCAGCACTAAAAACAGTGACACTGAAGCTTTCTTT	CASTKNSDTEAFF
TRBV6-5	TRBJ2-2	.	TRBD1	TGTGCCAGCAGTCGAAGACAGGGGAGCACCGGGGAGCTGTTTTTT	CASSRRQGSTGELFF
TRBV7-2	TRBJ1-2	few	.	TGTGCCAGCAGCTTAGCCCCTAGTCTTAACTATGGCTACACCTTC	CASSLAPSLNYGYTF
TRBV10-3	TRBJ2-3	few	.	TGTGCCATCAGTGCTAGGGGACTCACAGATACGCAGTATTTT	CAISARGLTDTQYF
TRBV20-1	TRBJ1-6	.	.	TGCAGTGCCTCGGGGAGAGGGAATTCACCCCTCCACTTT	CSASGRGNSPLHF
TRBV20-1	TRBJ1-6	many	.	TGCAGTGCTAGACCGGCCACGGCGAGCTCCTATAATTCACCCCTCCACTTT	CSARPATASSYNSPLHF
TRBV4-1	TRBJ2-1	.	TRBD2	TGCGCCAGCAGCCAGGCCGGGACTAGCGGGAACGATGAGCAGTTCTTC	CASSQAGTSGNDEQFF
TRBV6-2/TRBV6-3	TRBJ2-7	.	TRBD1	TGTGCCAGCACCCCAGTCCAGGGGGTATCCTACGAGCAGTACTTC	CASTPVQGVSYEQYF
TRBV29-1	TRBJ1-1	few	.	TGCAGCGTTGTTGATCTTAGCACTGAAGCTTTCTTT	CSVVDLSTEAFF
TRBV28	TRBJ1-1	.	TRBD1	TGTGCCAGCAGTTTGCTTGGGACAGGGGGAGAAAACACTGAAGCTTTCTTT	CASSLLGTGGENTEAFF
TRBV7-2	TRBJ2-3	.	TRBD2	TGTGCCAGCAGGCGTAGCGGGAGCACAGATACGCAGTATTTT	CASRRSGSTDTQYF
TRBV11-1	TRBJ2-1	.	.	TGTGCCAGCAGCTTAGCGGGAGGTTTCTACAATGAGCAGTTCTTC	CASSLAGGFYNEQFF
TRBV20-1	TRBJ1-6	few	.	TGCAGTGCTAGAGATTTATGGATCCTAAATTCACCCCTCCACTTT	CSARDLWILNSPLHF
TRBV12-3/TRBV12-4	TRBJ2-3	many	.	TGTGCCAGCAGTTTACGCACAGATACGCAGTATTTT	CASSLRTDTQYF
TRBV27	TRBJ2-1	.	.	TGTGCCAGCAAAGCCGGGACTCCTAATGAGCAGTTCTTC	CASKAGTPNEQFF
TRBV4-2	TRBJ1-2	few	.	TGTGCCAGCAGCCAAGAGATTGGCTCAAATATCTATGGCTACACCTTC	CASSQEIGSNIYGYTF
TRBV20-1	TRBJ1-2	.	.	TGCAGTGCTAGCCCCTGGGTTCCCGAATATGGCTACACCTTC	CSASPWVPEYGYTF
TRBV20-1	TRBJ2-1	.	.	TGCAGTGCTCCGCTCTACCGGGACCGCTCCTACAATGAGCAGTTCTTC	CSAPLYRDRSYNEQFF
TRBV7-9	TRBJ2-2	once	TRBD1	TGTGCCAGCATCCCGACCGGGACAGGGTCCACCGGGGAGCTGTTTTTT	CASIPTGTGSTGELFF
TRBV5-1	TRBJ2-7	.	TRBD2	TGCGCCAGCAGCTTGGAGGGACTAGGGGGAGTAGACGAGCAGTACTTC	CASSLEGLGGVDEQYF
TRBV20-1	TRBJ1-1	.	TRBD1	TGCAGTGCTAGAGAGCAATTACAGGGGGCGACTGAAGCTTTCTTT	CSAREQLQGATEAFF
TRBV15	TRBJ1-2	few	.	TGTGCCACCAGCAGCGGACAGCTCTTAAACTATGGCTACACCTTC	CATSSGQLLNYGYTF
TRBV7-8	TRBJ2-5	.	.	TGTGCCAGCAGCTTAGGTCCGGCGACCCAAGAGACCCAGTACTTC	CASSLGPATQETQYF
TRBV6-4	TRBJ2-2	once	.	TGTGCCAGCTCCAGACAGGGAGGTACCGGGGAGCTGTTTTTT	CASSRQGGTGELFF
TRBV4-3	TRBJ2-5	.	.	TGCGCCAGCAGCCAAGATGCCAGCCAGACCCAGTACTTC	CASSQDASQTQYF
TRBV5-4	TRBJ1-6	.	.	TGTGCCAGCAGCACGGACGTCGATAATTCACCCCTCCACTTT	CASSTDVDNSPLHF
TRBV12-3/TRBV12-4	TRBJ2-7	once	TRBD2	TGTGCCAGCAGTCTTATCCGGTGGACTAGCGGGAACGAGCAGTACTTC	CASSLIRWTSGNEQYF
TRBV20-1	TRBJ2-2	.	.	TGCAGTGCTAGAGATTCGGCAGGGGAGAACACCGGGGAGCTGTTTTTT	CSARDSAGENTGELFF
TRBV20-1	TRBJ2-7	many	TRBD1	TGCAGTGCTATCCTCCAGGGGGACGAGCAGTACTTC	CSAILQGDEQYF
TRBV27	TRBJ1-2	.	.	TGTGCCAGCAGGGGGGTGACCTATGGCTACACCTTC	CASRGVTYGYTF
TRBV6-2/TRBV6-3	TRBJ2-1	.	.	TGTGCCATCCAAGACTATCGGGGCGATGAGCAGTTCTTC	CAIQDYRGDEQFF
TRBV29-1	TRBJ2-3	few	.	TGCAGCGTTTTGAAGGTCCCCACAGATACGCAGTATTTT	CSVLKVPTDTQYF